These 21 T cell receptor beta chains came from one sample sequenced in a study of blood T cell repertoires in COVID-19. TCRdb's table, derived via immunoSEQ multiplex PCR, lists solely in-frame clones and lacks some. The sample has 300,000 to 350,000 clones; roughly nine tenths are singletons. Sample: peripheral blood. These TCRs come from a woman aged 55-69 years with COVID-19, enrolled during active disease.

The chain is built from TRBV6-5 and TRBJ2-1; D gene ambiguous. Germline V CDR1 and CDR2: MNHEY, SVGAGI. The germline V and J ends were trimmed by 8 bases and 10 bases, with 21 bases remaining between them. The CDR3 covers 14 residues. The CDR3 coding sequence is TGTGCCAGCCGAGGCAGTACGGATGCCATGGAGCAGTTCTTC. Its protein is CASRGSTDAMEQFF.

This clone has a single count. The chain couples TRBV9 to TRBJ2-1, with 9 bases fitting TRBD2. CDR3 size: 16 residues. V lost 4 bases, J lost 6 bases, and 11 bases stayed unmatched. Germline CDR1 reads SGDLS; CDR2 reads YYNGEE. The CDR3 region is CASSSRAGGNPNEQFF. The CDR3 DNA reads TGTGCCAGCAGCTCCCGAGCGGGGGGCAATCCCAATGAGCAGTTCTTC. Based on the CDR3 plus reference TRBV9 and TRBJ2-1, the full variable domain is DSGVTQTPKHLITATGQRVTLRCSPRSGDLSVYWYQQSLDQGLQFLIQYYNGEERAKGNILERFSAQQFPDLHSELNLSSLELGDSALYFCASSSRAGGNPNEQFFGPGTRLTVL.

The rearrangement joins TRBV19 to TRBJ1-2, with TRBD1 as a possible D gene (5 bases). This CDR3 comprises 13 residues. The V gene lost 9 bases and the J gene lost 0 bases, with 11 bases spanning the gap. CDR1 is LNHDA and CDR2 is SQIVND in the germline V gene (reference sequence). CDR3 amino acids: CASQRTTNYGYTF. The DNA for the CDR3 is TGTGCCAGCCAGAGGACAACTAACTATGGCTACACCTTC. Complete variable domain (other parts from reference TRBV19 and TRBJ1-2): DGGITQSPKYLFRKEGQNVTLSCEQNLNHDAMYWYRQDPGQGLRLIYYSQIVNDFQKGDIAEGYSVSREKKESFPLTVTSAQKNPTAFYLCASQRTTNYGYTFGSGTRLTVV.

The genes are TRBV29-1 and TRBJ2-7, with 9 nucleotides matching TRBD1. Per germline, CDR1 SQVTM and CDR2 ANQGSEA. This CDR3 is built from 13 residues. The V gene end was trimmed by 3 bases and the J gene end by 9 bases; junction bases not matched to a gene: 9. The CDR3 reads CSVDRGQGLGQYF. CDR3 in DNA: TGCAGCGTTGATAGGGGACAGGGCCTCGGGCAGTACTTC.

The chain employs TRBV5-1 and TRBJ2-7; 7 bases match TRBD1. Germline V gives CDR1 SGHRS, CDR2 YFSETQ. After removal of 4 bases from V and 7 bases from J, the junction contained 14 bases not matched to a gene. The CDR3 is 15 amino acids. Written as DNA, the CDR3 is TGCGCCAGCAGCAGCGCCCAGGGGGAGATAAAGGAGCAGTACTTC. This codes for CASSSAQGEIKEQYF.

This chain joins TRBV9 and TRBJ2-7; 8 nucleotides match TRBD2. This CDR3 spans 15 amino acids. With 3 bases clipped from V and 4 bases from J, the junction kept 9 bases outside the gene matches. CDR1 is SGDLS, CDR2 YYNGEE, per germline. CDR3 nucleotide sequence: TGTGCCAGCAGCGGCTCCGGGACTAGAATTTACGAGCAGTACTTC. Translating it yields CASSGSGTRIYEQYF. The entire variable domain, with the rest obtained from reference TRBV9 and TRBJ2-7, is as follows: DSGVTQTPKHLITATGQRVTLRCSPRSGDLSVYWYQQSLDQGLQFLIQYYNGEERAKGNILERFSAQQFPDLHSELNLSSLELGDSALYFCASSGSGTRIYEQYFGPGTRLTVT.

The chain links TRBV11-2 to TRBJ1-6, with D tentatively TRBD1 (6 bases). Trimming took 1 base from V and 10 from J, leaving 14 bases between them. The germline V gene encodes CDR1 SGHAT and CDR2 FQNNGV. The CDR3 runs 15 residues. CDR3 residues: CASSLVGGLASPLHF. In nucleotides, the CDR3 is TGTGCCAGCAGCTTAGTAGGGGGATTGGCCTCACCCCTCCACTTT.

The chain employs TRBV18 and TRBJ1-2, with TRBD1 as a possible D gene (5 bases). This CDR3 comprises 18 residues. CDR1 is KGHSH, CDR2 LQKENI, per germline. V was shortened by 6 bases and J by 0 bases, with 23 bases between the two germline ends. The CDR3 here is CASSGDFPGPGSNYGYTF. CDR3 DNA sequence: TGTGCCAGCTCCGGGGACTTCCCGGGCCCTGGGTCTAACTATGGCTACACCTTC.

The chain is built from TRBV5-4 and TRBJ1-5; D is perhaps TRBD1 (5 bases). Germline CDR1 SGHNT, CDR2 YYREEE (reference sequence). The CDR3 contains 15 residues. The ends were cut back, 4 bases at V and 4 bases at J, with 15 bases in the middle. The CDR3 DNA is TGTGCCAGCAGCCCTGGCGGGGGGACGAATCAGCCCCAGCATTTT. It codes for CASSPGGGTNQPQHF.

This chain links TRBV5-5 with TRBJ1-1, with 7 bases identical to TRBD1. The V gene's germline CDR1 is SGHKS and CDR2 YYEKEE (reference sequence). The CDR3 length is 15 residues. V lost 6 bases to trimming and J lost 1 base; unmatched junction nucleotides: 9. The CDR3, as DNA: TGTGCCAGCACCCGGACAGGACTTGGGAACACTGAAGCTTTCTTT. This gives the protein CASTRTGLGNTEAFF.

The CDR3 here is CASSSTRQGGSEQYF. The CDR3 DNA reads as TGTGCCAGCTCATCTACCCGACAGGGGGGTAGCGAGCAGTACTTC. This sequence joins TRBV18 and TRBJ2-7, with 9 bases that match TRBD1. The CDR3 covers 15 residues. The V and J ends lost 5 bases and 6 bases, in that order; junction bases with no gene match: 11. The germline V gene has CDR1 KGHSH and CDR2 LQKENI.

The chain joins TRBV2 to TRBJ1-4; D is possibly TRBD1 (5 bases). Germline CDR1 reads SNHLY; CDR2 reads FYNNEI. The CDR3 extends over 16 amino acids. V lost 7 bases to trimming and J lost 8 bases, with 23 bases between them. CDR3 DNA: TGTGCCAGCACGTATCGATCAGGGCGGCTCTACGAAAAACTGTTTTTT. This encodes CASTYRSGRLYEKLFF.

This clone has just one count. The chain recombines TRBV18 with TRBJ1-5; 12 bases are a match to TRBD1. The CDR3 has 17 residues. CDR1 KGHSH and CDR2 LQKENI come from the germline V gene. With V trimmed by 1 base and J by 7 bases, 8 bases remained unmatched. Here the CDR3 reads CASSPQGGQGARQPQHF. The CDR3 bases are TGTGCCAGCTCACCACAGGGGGGACAGGGGGCCAGGCAGCCCCAGCATTTT.

The rearrangement uses TRBV3-1 (or the pseudogene TRBV3-2) and TRBJ2-7; 9 nucleotides match TRBD1. Germline lookup yields CDR1 LGHDT and CDR2 YNNKEL (reference sequence). This CDR3 is 13 amino acids long. The V gene end was trimmed by 2 bases and the J gene end by 9 bases; junction bases not matched to a gene: 5. CDR3 protein: CASSQPGQGPQYF. CDR3 DNA sequence: TGTGCCAGCAGCCAACCGGGACAGGGACCGCAGTACTTC.

The chain couples TRBV28 to TRBJ2-7; 11 nucleotides agree with TRBD1. From germline, CDR1 is MDHEN and CDR2 SYDVKM. The J segment lost 4 bases and the V segment lost 7 bases, leaving 12 bases of the junction unmatched. This CDR3 contains 16 residues. The CDR3 DNA reads as TGTGCCAGCACCTTGGGGGGGACAGGGGGGAGGTACGAGCAGTACTTC. Translating it yields CASTLGGTGGRYEQYF.

The chain joins TRBV2 to TRBJ1-2; D call uncertain. Germline V gene lookup returns CDR1 SNHLY and CDR2 FYNNEI. Trimming cost V 7 bases and J 8 bases, with 14 bases left between them. CDR3 length: 12 residues. CDR3 in amino acids: CASKVEAGGYTF. As DNA, the CDR3 is TGTGCCAGCAAGGTTGAAGCGGGAGGCTACACCTTC.

The chain recombines TRBV6-2 or TRBV6-3 with TRBJ1-1; D remains ambiguous. Germline-derived CDR1 and CDR2 are MNHEY and SVGEGT. The length of the CDR3 is 13 residues. V was trimmed by 2 bases and J by 2 bases, leaving 6 bases between them. CDR3 region: CASSYPGNTEAFF. Written as DNA, the CDR3 is TGTGCCAGCAGTTACCCGGGAAACACTGAAGCTTTCTTT.

The chain is built from TRBV6-5 and TRBJ2-5, with D possibly matching TRBD2 (6 bases). Trimming pared 5 bases from V and 5 bases from J, leaving 15 bases between. CDR1 and CDR2 (germline): MNHEY, SVGAGI. This CDR3 comprises 14 residues. The CDR3 loop is CASSITGDVETQYF. The CDR3, as DNA: TGTGCCAGCAGTATCACGGGGGACGTTGAGACCCAGTACTTC.

The chain combines TRBV28 with TRBJ2-7, with D possibly matching TRBD1 (6 bases). V was shortened by 3 bases and J by 2 bases, with 11 bases between the two germline ends. The germline gives CDR1 MDHEN, CDR2 SYDVKM. The CDR3 loop spans 14 amino acids. The CDR3 here is CASSLGTGPYEQYF. The CDR3 DNA follows: TGTGCCAGCAGTTTGGGTACAGGGCCCTACGAGCAGTACTTC.

The chain carries TRBV7-9 and TRBJ2-2, with 10 positions matching TRBD1. The V gene end was trimmed by 5 bases and the J gene end by 5 bases; junction bases not matched to a gene: 8. Germline V gene sequence: CDR1 SEHNR, CDR2 FQNEAQ (reference sequence). The CDR3 is 16 amino acids. CDR3: CASSLGTGDSTGELFF. In DNA form, the CDR3 reads TGTGCCAGCAGCCTGGGGACAGGGGACTCAACCGGGGAGCTGTTTTTT.

This clone showed up just once. The rearrangement links TRBV5-8 to TRBJ1-2; weak D call: TRBD1 (5 bases). V gave up 4 bases and J gave up 8 bases, with 21 bases separating them. This CDR3 region has 15 residues. Germline loops: CDR1 SGHTS, CDR2 YDEGEE. The CDR3: CASSPTREAGRGYTF. Written as DNA, the CDR3 is TGTGCCAGCAGCCCCACCCGGGAGGCAGGGCGAGGCTACACCTTC.